This is a list of T cell receptor beta chains from one sample in a study of Graves' ophthalmopathy and Graves' hyperthyroidism. TCRdb fed the multiplex PCR reads into MiXCR, producing one record per CDR3 protein. Of approximately 700,000 distinct CDR3 sequences in the sample, 40% were seen once. The source material was peripheral blood. The origin of the receptors is an adult man with Graves' ophthalmopathy. Each CDR3 is given with its conserved first and last residue. The D gene is left open where the match is weak. Part of the rows lack a size; the others show once, few, many or a class for expanded clones.

V	D	size	J	length	DNA	CDR3
TRBV10-3	-	-	TRBJ1-1	14	TGTGCCAGCAGTGAGGAGGGGGGAAACACTGAAGCTTTCTTT	CASSEEGGNTEAFF
TRBV29-1	-	many	TRBJ2-2	13	TGCAGCGTGGGGTCCCAAAACACCGGGGAGCTGTTTTTT	CSVGSQNTGELFF
TRBV15	-	-	TRBJ1-6	13	TGTGCCACCAGCAGAGAGCGGGGTGGACCCCTCCACTTT	CATSRERGGPLHF
TRBV9	TRBD1	-	TRBJ1-3	17	TGTGCCAGCAGCGTAGATGGACAGGCGAACTCTGGAAACACCATATATTTT	CASSVDGQANSGNTIYF
TRBV25-1	-	once	TRBJ1-6	15	TGTGCCAGCAGTGGTGCCCGTGGGATTGGTTCACCCCTCCACTTT	CASSGARGIGSPLHF
TRBV7-9	-	many	TRBJ1-5	12	TGTGCCAGCAGCCCCCAGGGAGGGCCCCAGCATTTT	CASSPQGGPQHF
TRBV10-3	-	-	TRBJ1-1	13	TGTGCCATCAGGCCACAGGGAAACACTGAAGCTTTCTTT	CAIRPQGNTEAFF
TRBV6-4	TRBD2	few	TRBJ2-5	13	TGTGCCACTTCACTAGCGGGGGTAAAGTCCCAGTACTTC	CATSLAGVKSQYF
TRBV7-9	-	-	TRBJ2-2	16	TGTGCCAGCAGCAAAGGGTCTCCATCGGGCACCGGGGAGCTGTTTTTT	CASSKGSPSGTGELFF
TRBV25-1	-	-	TRBJ1-1	15	TGTGCCAGCTCACCACTTGACAGAACGGCCACTGAAGCTTTCTTT	CASSPLDRTATEAFF
TRBV4-3	-	-	TRBJ1-2	14	TGCGCCAGCAGCCAGGAATGCAGGGGTCCCGGCTACACCTTC	CASSQECRGPGYTF
TRBV7-2	-	few	TRBJ2-7	13	TGTGCCAGCAGCGTATCGTTTTTGGGCGAGCAGTACTTC	CASSVSFLGEQYF
TRBV24-1	-	many	TRBJ1-1	16	TGTGCCACCAGTGATTTGATGGCCTTCCGGGGCACTGAAGCTTTCTTT	CATSDLMAFRGTEAFF
TRBV15	TRBD1	-	TRBJ1-5	17	TGTGCCACCAGCAGAGATTTGGACAGGGGGGCGTCAGAGACCCAGCATTTT	CATSRDLDRGASETQHF
TRBV11-2	-	-	TRBJ2-5	13	TGTGCCAGCAGCTTACTGGGTGCGGGGACCCAGTACTTC	CASSLLGAGTQYF
TRBV19	-	few	TRBJ1-1	14	TGTGCCAGTAGCGCAGGGCGTTTGGACACTGAAGCTTTCTTT	CASSAGRLDTEAFF
TRBV24-1	-	many	TRBJ2-2	12	TGTGCCACCAGTGATCGCACCGGGGAGCTGTTTTTT	CATSDRTGELFF
TRBV7-9	TRBD1	-	TRBJ1-4	15	TGTGCCAGCAGTCCGGGGACAGGGGTTATTGAAAAACTGTTTTTT	CASSPGTGVIEKLFF
TRBV2	-	-	TRBJ2-3	14	TGTGCCAGCAGCCAAGATGGTCCTGGAGATACGCAGTATTTT	CASSQDGPGDTQYF
TRBV29-1	TRBD1	many	TRBJ2-7	15	TGCAGCGCCAAAGGAGACGGGACAGGGATCTACGAGCAGTACTTC	CSAKGDGTGIYEQYF
TRBV2	TRBD1	-	TRBJ2-5	15	TGTGCCGGATCTCGGGACAGGGGCGCAATGGAGACCCAGTACTTC	CAGSRDRGAMETQYF
TRBV20-1	-	-	TRBJ2-2	12	TGCAGTGCTAGAGGCAGCACCGGGGAGCTGTTTTTT	CSARGSTGELFF
TRBV15	TRBD1	many	TRBJ1-1	14	TGTGCCACCAGCGAGGACAGGGGTTCCACTGAAGCTTTCTTT	CATSEDRGSTEAFF
TRBV2	-	-	TRBJ2-7	12	TGTGCCAGCAGATTACCTTCCTACGAGCAGTACTTC	CASRLPSYEQYF
TRBV7-9	-	few	TRBJ2-2	15	TGTGCCAGCAGCTTATGGGACACCAACACCGGGGAGCTGTTTTTT	CASSLWDTNTGELFF
TRBV25-1	-	-	TRBJ1-3	12	TGTGCCAGCAGGGGGACGTGGAACACCATATATTTT	CASRGTWNTIYF
TRBV4-2	-	-	TRBJ1-6	16	TGTGCCAGCAGCCAAGATCTAGGACTACCCAATTCACCCCTCCACTTT	CASSQDLGLPNSPLHF
TRBV29-1	-	once	TRBJ1-2	10	TGCAGCCAGTACAGGGAGGTCTACACCTTC	CSQYREVYTF
TRBV25-1	-	many	TRBJ1-4	15	TGTGCCAGCAGTGAATTATCGCAGGTTGGGGAAAAACTGTTTTTT	CASSELSQVGEKLFF
TRBV2	-	-	TRBJ1-2	15	TGTGCCAGCAGCTCCTCGGCGCGGAGCTCCTATGGCTACACCTTC	CASSSSARSSYGYTF
TRBV10-3	TRBD1	-	TRBJ2-7	14	TGTGCCAGCAGTGGGGTCAGGGGGAATAGCGAGCAGTACTTC	CASSGVRGNSEQYF
TRBV4-1	-	-	TRBJ1-1	13	TGCGCCAGCAGGCAAAAGGGGGGGACTGAAGCTTTCTTT	CASRQKGGTEAFF
TRBV7-6	-	-	TRBJ1-5	15	TGTGCCCGCAGCTTAGAGGCAGGGAGCAATCAGCCCCAGCATTTT	CARSLEAGSNQPQHF